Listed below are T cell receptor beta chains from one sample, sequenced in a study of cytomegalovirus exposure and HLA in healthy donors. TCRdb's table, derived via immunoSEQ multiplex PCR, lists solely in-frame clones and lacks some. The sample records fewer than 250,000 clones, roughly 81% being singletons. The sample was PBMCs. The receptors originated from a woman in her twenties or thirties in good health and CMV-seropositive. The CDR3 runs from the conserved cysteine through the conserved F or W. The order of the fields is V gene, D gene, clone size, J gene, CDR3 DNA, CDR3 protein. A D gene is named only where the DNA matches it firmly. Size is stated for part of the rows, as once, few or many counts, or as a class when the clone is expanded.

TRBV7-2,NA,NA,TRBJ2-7,TGTGCCAGCAGCGCGTCGAGCGGTGTCTACGAGCAGTACTTC,CASSASSGVYEQYF
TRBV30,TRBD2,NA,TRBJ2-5,TGTGCCTGGAGACGGAAGCGGGAGGGCCTTGGAGAGACCCAGTACTTC,CAWRRKREGLGETQYF
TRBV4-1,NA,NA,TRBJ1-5,TGCGCCAGCAGCCGGGGGCCTTTGAGCAATCAGCCCCAGCATTTT,CASSRGPLSNQPQHF
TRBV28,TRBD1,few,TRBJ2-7,TGTGCCAGCAGCAAGACAGGGAACCCTTCCTACGAGCAGTACTTC,CASSKTGNPSYEQYF
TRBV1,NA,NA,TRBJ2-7,TGCACCAGCAGCCAGGACCCAGCGGGACGATCCTACGAGCAGTACTTC,CTSSQDPAGRSYEQYF
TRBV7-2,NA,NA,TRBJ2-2,TGTGCCAGCAGCTTTCTACCGGGAGGGGAGCTGTTTTTT,CASSFLPGGELFF
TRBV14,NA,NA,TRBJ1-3,TGTGCCAGCAGTCCGGGGGGCTTCTCTGGAAACACCATATATTTT,CASSPGGFSGNTIYF
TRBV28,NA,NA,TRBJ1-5,TGTGCCAGCAGAATTCACAGTACCTTCAATCAGCCCCAGCATTTT,CASRIHSTFNQPQHF
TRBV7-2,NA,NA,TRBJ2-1,TGTGCCAGCAGCTTAGCCCGAGGGTACAATGAGCAGTTCTTC,CASSLARGYNEQFF
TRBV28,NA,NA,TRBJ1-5,TGTGCCAGCAGTTGGACAGATAAGACCAGTCAGCCCCAGCATTTT,CASSWTDKTSQPQHF
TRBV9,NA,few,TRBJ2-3,TGTGCCAGCAGCTTTCCGGGTAGAGATACGCAGTATTTT,CASSFPGRDTQYF
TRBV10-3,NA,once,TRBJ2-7,TGTGCCATCAGTGAGTCGTGGCGGGTATCCTACGAGCAGTACTTC,CAISESWRVSYEQYF
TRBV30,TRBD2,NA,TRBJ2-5,TGTGCCCACACTCGGGGACTAGCGGGGGAAGAGACCCAGTACTTC,CAHTRGLAGEETQYF
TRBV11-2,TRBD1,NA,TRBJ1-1,TGTGCCAGCACCGAAAGACAGGGGAACACTGAAGCTTTCTTT,CASTERQGNTEAFF